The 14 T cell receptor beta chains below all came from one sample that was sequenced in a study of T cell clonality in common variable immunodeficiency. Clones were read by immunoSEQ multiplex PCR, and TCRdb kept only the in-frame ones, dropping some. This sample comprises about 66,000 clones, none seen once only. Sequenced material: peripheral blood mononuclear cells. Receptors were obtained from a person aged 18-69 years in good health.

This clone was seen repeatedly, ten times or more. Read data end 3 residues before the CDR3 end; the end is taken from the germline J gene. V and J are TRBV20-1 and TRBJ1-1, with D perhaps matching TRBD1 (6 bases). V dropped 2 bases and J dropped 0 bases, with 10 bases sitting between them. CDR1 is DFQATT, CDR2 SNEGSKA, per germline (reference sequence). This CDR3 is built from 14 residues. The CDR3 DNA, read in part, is TGCAGTGCTAGAAGGGACACCGTGAACACTGAA. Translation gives CSARRDTVNTE. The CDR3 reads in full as CSARRDTVNTEAFF.

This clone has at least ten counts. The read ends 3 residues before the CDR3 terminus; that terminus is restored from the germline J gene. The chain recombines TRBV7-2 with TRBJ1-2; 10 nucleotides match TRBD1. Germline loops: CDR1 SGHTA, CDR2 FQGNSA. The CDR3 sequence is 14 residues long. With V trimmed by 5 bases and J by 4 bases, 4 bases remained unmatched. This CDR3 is CASSRGQGSYGYTF. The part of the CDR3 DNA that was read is TGTGCCAGCAGCAGGGGACAGGGGAGCTATGGC. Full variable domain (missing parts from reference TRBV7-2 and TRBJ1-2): GAGVSQSPSNKVTEKGKDVELRCDPISGHTALYWYRQSLGQGLEFLIYFQGNSAPDKSGLPSDRFSAERTGGSVSTLTIQRTQQEDSAVYLCASSRGQGSYGYTFGSGTRLTVV.

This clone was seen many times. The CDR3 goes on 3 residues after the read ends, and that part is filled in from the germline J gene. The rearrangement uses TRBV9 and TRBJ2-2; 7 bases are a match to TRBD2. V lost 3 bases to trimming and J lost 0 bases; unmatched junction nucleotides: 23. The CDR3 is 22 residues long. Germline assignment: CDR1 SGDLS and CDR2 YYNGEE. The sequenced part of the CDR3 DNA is TGTGCCAGCAGCGAAAGGGCGGGGGAGTACGATGGTTACCGCGCGAACACCGGGGAG. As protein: CASSERAGEYDGYRANTGE. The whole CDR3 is CASSERAGEYDGYRANTGELFF.

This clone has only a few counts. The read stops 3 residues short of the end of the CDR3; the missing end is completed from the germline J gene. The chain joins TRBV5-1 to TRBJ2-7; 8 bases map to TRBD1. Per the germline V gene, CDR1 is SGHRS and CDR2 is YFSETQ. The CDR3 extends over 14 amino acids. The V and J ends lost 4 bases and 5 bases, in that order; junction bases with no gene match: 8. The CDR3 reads CASSPWTGSNEQYF. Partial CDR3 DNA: TGCGCCAGCAGCCCCTGGACAGGGAGCAACGAG.

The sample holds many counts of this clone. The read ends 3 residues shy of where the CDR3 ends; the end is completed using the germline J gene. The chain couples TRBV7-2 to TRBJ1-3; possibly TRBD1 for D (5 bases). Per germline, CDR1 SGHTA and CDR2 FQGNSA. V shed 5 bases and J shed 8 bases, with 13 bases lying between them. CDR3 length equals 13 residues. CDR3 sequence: CASSRGGGDTIYF. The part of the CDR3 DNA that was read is TGTGCCAGCAGCCGCGGGGGGGGTGACACC.

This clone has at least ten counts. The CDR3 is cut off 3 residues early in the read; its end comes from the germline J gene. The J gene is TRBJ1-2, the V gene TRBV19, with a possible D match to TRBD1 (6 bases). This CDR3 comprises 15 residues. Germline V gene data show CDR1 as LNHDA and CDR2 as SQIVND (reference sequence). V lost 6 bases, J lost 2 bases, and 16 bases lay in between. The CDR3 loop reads CASSNRDTPNYGYTF. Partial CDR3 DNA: TGTGCCAGTAGCAACCGGGACACACCGAACTATGGC.

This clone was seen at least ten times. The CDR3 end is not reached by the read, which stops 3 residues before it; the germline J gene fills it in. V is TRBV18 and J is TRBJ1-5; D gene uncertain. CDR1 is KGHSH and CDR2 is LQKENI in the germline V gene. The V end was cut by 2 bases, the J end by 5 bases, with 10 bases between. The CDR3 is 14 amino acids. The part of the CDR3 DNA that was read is TGTGCCAGCTCACCAAGGTCTGATGATCAGCCC. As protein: CASSPRSDDQP. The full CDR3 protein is CASSPRSDDQPQHF.

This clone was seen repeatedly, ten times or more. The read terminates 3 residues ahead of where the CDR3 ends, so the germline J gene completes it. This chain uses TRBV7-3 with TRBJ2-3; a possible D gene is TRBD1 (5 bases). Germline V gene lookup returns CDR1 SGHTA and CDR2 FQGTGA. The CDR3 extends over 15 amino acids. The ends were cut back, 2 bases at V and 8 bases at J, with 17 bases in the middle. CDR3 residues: CASSLLGRAMGTQYF. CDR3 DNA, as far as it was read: TGTGCCAGCAGCTTATTGGGCAGGGCGATGGGTACG.

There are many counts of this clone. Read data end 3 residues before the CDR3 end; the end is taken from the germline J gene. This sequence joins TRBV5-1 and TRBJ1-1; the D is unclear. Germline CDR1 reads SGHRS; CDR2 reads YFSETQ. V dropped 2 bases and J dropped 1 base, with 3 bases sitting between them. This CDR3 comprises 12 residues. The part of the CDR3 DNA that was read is TGCGCCAGCAGCTTCTCGAACACTGAA. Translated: CASSFSNTE. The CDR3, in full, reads CASSFSNTEAFF.

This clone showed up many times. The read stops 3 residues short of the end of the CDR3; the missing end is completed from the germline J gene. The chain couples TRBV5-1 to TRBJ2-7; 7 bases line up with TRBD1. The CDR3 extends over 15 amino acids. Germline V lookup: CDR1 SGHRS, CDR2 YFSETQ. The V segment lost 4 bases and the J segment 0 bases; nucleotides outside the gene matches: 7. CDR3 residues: CASSLGGAGSYEQYF. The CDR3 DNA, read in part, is TGCGCCAGCAGCCTAGGGGGCGCCGGCTCCTACGAG.

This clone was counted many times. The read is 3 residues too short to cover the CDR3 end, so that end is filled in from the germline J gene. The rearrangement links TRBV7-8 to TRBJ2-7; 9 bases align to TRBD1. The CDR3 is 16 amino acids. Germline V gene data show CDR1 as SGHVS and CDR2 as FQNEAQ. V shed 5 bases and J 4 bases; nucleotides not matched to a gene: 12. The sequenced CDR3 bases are TGTGCCAGCAGCCCCAGGACCGGGACAGGGATTTACGAG. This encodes CASSPRTGTGIYE. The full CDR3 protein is CASSPRTGTGIYEQYF.

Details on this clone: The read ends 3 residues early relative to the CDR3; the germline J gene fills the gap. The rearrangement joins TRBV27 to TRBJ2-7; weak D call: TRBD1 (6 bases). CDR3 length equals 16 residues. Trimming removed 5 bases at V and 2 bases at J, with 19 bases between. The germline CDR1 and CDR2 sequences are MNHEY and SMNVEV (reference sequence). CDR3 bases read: TGTGCCAGCAGTCCCGAGGGGCAGGGGAACCCCTACGAG. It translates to CASSPEGQGNPYE. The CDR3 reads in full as CASSPEGQGNPYEQYF.

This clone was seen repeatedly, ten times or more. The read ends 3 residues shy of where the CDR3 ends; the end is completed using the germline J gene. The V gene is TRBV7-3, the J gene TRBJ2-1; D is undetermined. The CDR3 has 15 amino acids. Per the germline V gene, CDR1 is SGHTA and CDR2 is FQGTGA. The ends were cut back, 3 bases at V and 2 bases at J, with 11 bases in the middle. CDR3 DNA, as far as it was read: TGTGCCAGCAGCTTCGGCGGTAACACCTACAATGAG. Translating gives CASSFGGNTYNE. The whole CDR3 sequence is CASSFGGNTYNEQFF.

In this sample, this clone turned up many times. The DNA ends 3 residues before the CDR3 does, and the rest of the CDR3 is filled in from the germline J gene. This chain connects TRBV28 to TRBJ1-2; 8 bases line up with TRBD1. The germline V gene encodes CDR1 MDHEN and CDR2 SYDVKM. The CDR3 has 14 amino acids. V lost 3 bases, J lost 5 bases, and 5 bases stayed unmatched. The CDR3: CASSFGQGPYGYTF. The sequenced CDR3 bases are TGTGCCAGCAGTTTCGGACAGGGCCCATATGGC.